This TCR beta chain was found in a study of T cells after yellow fever vaccination. Whole-study results and caveats: Reappearance after the booster was observed for most primary-vaccination clones (roughly 97% CD4, roughly 90% CD8).

Trimming removed 1 base from V and 0 bases from J, with 6 bases in between. CDR1 SGHTA and CDR2 FQGNSA come from the germline V gene. The CDR3 has 15 amino acids. Notes on this clonotype: What it binds is unknown.

Universal primer sites and UMIs were introduced during 5'RACE template-switching synthesis of TCR cDNA. TCRdb re-analysed the 5' RACE reads in MiXCR, keeping a single row per CDR3 protein. The data hold a few hundred thousand distinct CDR3 sequences, with 12% observed a single time. The sequences come from CD4+ T cells sorted from PBMCs, collected 15 days after the yellow fever booster vaccination. The genes are TRBV7-2 and TRBJ2-2; D remains ambiguous. The clonotype comes from a young man who received the YFV17D yellow fever vaccine. This chain's CDR3 is CASSLVPTNTGELFF. In nucleotides, the CDR3 is TGTGCCAGCAGCTTAGTTCCAACGAACACCGGGGAGCTGTTTTTT. Together with reference TRBV7-2 and TRBJ2-2, the CDR3 gives the full variable domain: GAGVSQSPSNKVTEKGKDVELRCDPISGHTALYWYRQSLGQGLEFLIYFQGNSAPDKSGLPSDRFSAERTGGSVSTLTIQRTQQEDSAVYLCASSLVPTNTGELFFGEGSRLTVL.